This T cell receptor beta chain derives from a study of CD8 T cells in Susac syndrome. The authors reverse transcribed about 0.5 to 1 ug RNA with random hexamers. TCRdb passed the immunoSEQ multiplex PCR reads through MiXCR, listing each CDR3 protein once. The data hold some 450,000 distinct CDR3 sequences, with more than 70% observed a single time. The source of this sequence is a human donor with multiple sclerosis. The sequencing sample was made of CD8+ T cells from PBMCs.

The DNA of the CDR3 is TGCGCCAGCAGCCAGTTGGTTGGGCCGGCCTACGAGCAGTACTTC. As protein: CASSQLVGPAYEQYF. The chain combines TRBV4-1 with TRBJ2-7, with no clear D. Trimming took 3 bases from V and 2 from J, leaving 14 bases between them. Germline V lookup: CDR1 MGHRA, CDR2 YSYEKL. CDR3 length equals 15 residues.